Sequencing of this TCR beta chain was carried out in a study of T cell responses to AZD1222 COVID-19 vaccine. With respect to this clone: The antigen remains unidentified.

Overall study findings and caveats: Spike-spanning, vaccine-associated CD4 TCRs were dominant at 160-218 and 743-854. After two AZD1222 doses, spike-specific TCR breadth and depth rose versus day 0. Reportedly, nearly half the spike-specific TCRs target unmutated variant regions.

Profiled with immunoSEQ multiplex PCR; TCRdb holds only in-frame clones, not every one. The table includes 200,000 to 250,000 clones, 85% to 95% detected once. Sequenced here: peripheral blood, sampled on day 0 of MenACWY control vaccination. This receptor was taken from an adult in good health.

The CDR3: CASSYKRGQETQYF. The CDR3 DNA sequence: TGTGCCAGCAGCTATAAGCGGGGGCAAGAGACCCAGTACTTC. The V gene is TRBV7-2, the J gene TRBJ2-5; 8 bases match TRBD2. The CDR3 sequence is 14 residues long. Looked up from germline, CDR1 is SGHTA and CDR2 is FQGNSA. J was trimmed by 2 bases and V by 4 bases; bases with no gene match: 3.